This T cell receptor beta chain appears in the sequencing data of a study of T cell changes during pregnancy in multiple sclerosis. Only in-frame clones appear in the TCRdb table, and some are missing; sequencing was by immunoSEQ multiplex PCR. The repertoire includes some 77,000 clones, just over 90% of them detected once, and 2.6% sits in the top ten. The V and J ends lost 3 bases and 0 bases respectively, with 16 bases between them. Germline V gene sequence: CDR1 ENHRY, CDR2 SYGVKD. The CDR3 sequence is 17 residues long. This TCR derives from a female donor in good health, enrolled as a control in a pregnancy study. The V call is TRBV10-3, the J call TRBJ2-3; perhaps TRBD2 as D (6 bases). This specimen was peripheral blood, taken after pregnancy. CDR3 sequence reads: CAISDPGVGTSTDTQYF. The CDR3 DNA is TGTGCCATCAGTGATCCGGGAGTGGGTACTAGCACAGATACGCAGTATTTT.